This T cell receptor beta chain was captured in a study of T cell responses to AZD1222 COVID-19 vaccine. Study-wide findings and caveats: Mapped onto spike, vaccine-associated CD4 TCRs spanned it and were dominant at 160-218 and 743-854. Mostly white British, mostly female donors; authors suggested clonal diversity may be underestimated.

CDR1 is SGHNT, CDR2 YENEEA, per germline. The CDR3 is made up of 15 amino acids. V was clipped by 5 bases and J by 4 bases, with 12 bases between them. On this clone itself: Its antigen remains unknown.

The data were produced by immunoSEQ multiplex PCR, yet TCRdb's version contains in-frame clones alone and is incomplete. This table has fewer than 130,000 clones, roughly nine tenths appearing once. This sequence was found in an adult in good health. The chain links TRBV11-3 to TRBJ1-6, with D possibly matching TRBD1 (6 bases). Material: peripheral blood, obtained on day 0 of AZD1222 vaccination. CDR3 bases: TGTGCCAGCAGCCCGGACAGCACGTATAATTCACCCCTCCACTTT. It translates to CASSPDSTYNSPLHF.